The TCR beta chain under discussion was sequenced for a study of shared clonotypes between healthy human individuals. Overall study findings and caveats: Rarefaction revealed incomplete sorted-subset sequencing despite large depth.

Between the trimmed V and J ends, which lost 4 bases and 0 bases, there was a span of 19 bases. The CDR3 runs to 18 residues. The germline V gene has CDR1 SGHTA and CDR2 FQGNSA. Each sorted subset replicate got 200 ng genomic DNA, around 29,000 genomes. Method: immunoSEQ multiplex PCR; TCRdb's copy keeps in-frame clones and lacks some. The table lists some 1,100,000 clones, approximately 80% of them singletons. Donors were healthy HIV-negative adults without recent acute infections or vaccinations. Regarding this clone: The antigen is undetermined.

The chain recombines TRBV7-2 with TRBJ2-4; a weak D match, TRBD1 (6 bases). The receptor's source is a young man in good health. Some clones in this sample may be carry-over from other donors' samples. The source material was memory CD4+ T cells from PBMCs. Subset specified: CD45RA-negative fraction. CDR3 in amino acids: CASSSYSQGSVAKNIQYF. For the CDR3, the DNA is TGTGCCAGCAGCTCCTACTCACAGGGCTCAGTAGCCAAAAACATTCAGTACTTC. Using reference TRBV7-2 and TRBJ2-4 for the parts outside the CDR3, the full variable domain is GAGVSQSPSNKVTEKGKDVELRCDPISGHTALYWYRQSLGQGLEFLIYFQGNSAPDKSGLPSDRFSAERTGGSVSTLTIQRTQQEDSAVYLCASSSYSQGSVAKNIQYFGAGTRLSVL.